This TCR beta chain emerged from a study of blood T cell repertoires in COVID-19. Clones were sequenced by immunoSEQ multiplex PCR, and TCRdb holds only the in-frame ones, with some missing. The data hold under 200,000 clones, with approximately 90% observed a single time. This clone was seen a few times. This CDR3 region has 15 residues. V was pared by 4 bases and J by 3 bases, with 13 bases between. Germline V gene sequence: CDR1 SGHTA, CDR2 FQGNSA. Specimen: peripheral blood. The sequence was collected from a man between 35 and 55 years old with active or convalescent COVID-19. The chain uses TRBV7-2 and TRBJ1-5; the D gene is possibly TRBD1 (6 bases). The CDR3 loop reads CASSSVGGANQPQHF. The CDR3 DNA is TGTGCCAGCAGCTCCGTCGGGGGGGCCAATCAGCCCCAGCATTTT.